These 2 T cell receptor beta chains were all obtained from the same sample, sequenced in a study of T-cell reconstitution after alpha-beta-depleted transplantation in children. Molecular barcoding with unique molecular identifiers was used for the TCRbeta library. TCRdb re-derived calls from the PCR reads in MiXCR, one entry per CDR3 protein. The table records hundreds of thousands of distinct CDR3 sequences, about 15% of them present only once. Sequencing was performed on PBMCs from the stem cell graft donor, taken from the stem cell graft. The source of these receptors is a human donor who donated a stem cell graft to a child with acute myeloid leukemia.

This chain's CDR3 is CASSLTQSAYNEQFF. The CDR3 DNA reads TGTGCCAGCAGCTTGACTCAGTCTGCCTACAATGAGCAGTTCTTC. The V gene is TRBV5-6, the J gene TRBJ2-1; D remains unclear. The CDR3 is made up of 15 amino acids. Trimming removed 1 base from V and 2 bases from J, with 10 bases in between. CDR1 SGHDT and CDR2 YYEEEE come from the germline V gene.

This clonotype was found many times. The V call is TRBV12-3 or TRBV12-4, the J call TRBJ2-6; D tentatively reads TRBD1 or TRBD2 (5 bases each). V was clipped by 0 bases and J by 10 bases, with 19 bases between them. This CDR3 has 17 residues. The CDR3 here is CASSLARGTRGWNVLTF. The CDR3 region has the DNA TGTGCCAGCAGTTTAGCGCGAGGGACCCGGGGTTGGAACGTCCTGACTTTC.